A selection of T cell receptor beta chains follows, all from one sample in a study of T-cell memory formation after mild COVID-19. TCRdb independently ran MiXCR on the 5' RACE reads; one entry per CDR3 protein. This sample yields just under 550,000 distinct CDR3 sequences, of which just over 20% are seen a single time; around 12% belongs to the top ten. Sequencing input: PBMCs or a T cell subset sorted from them (not recorded which). The receptors were sampled from an adult woman who had mild COVID-19 (a few samples of this study predate the infection). Cell type and time point are not known. CDR3s leave out the opening cysteine and the closing phenylalanine or tryptophan. D genes are given only for firm matches. The size entry is marked missing in some rows and otherwise reads once, few, many or a size class.

SAPLRTSGRGEQF	TRBD2	TRBV20-1	few	TRBJ2-1
ASSHTSFSGNTIY	NA	TRBV11-2	NA	TRBJ1-3
ATLTGVGNQPQH	NA	TRBV28	NA	TRBJ1-5
ASSQGQGGLQETQY	TRBD1	TRBV4-1	many	TRBJ2-5
ASSPRGTNYGYT	TRBD1	TRBV3-1	NA	TRBJ1-2
SVSGAGNQPQH	NA	TRBV29-1	NA	TRBJ1-5
ASSQRRVAGVHEQF	TRBD2	TRBV4-1	once	TRBJ2-1
ASSVGGDTDTQY	NA	TRBV9	few	TRBJ2-3
ASTPGDQPQH	NA	TRBV12-3/TRBV12-4	NA	TRBJ1-5
ASSYSGTGITEQY	TRBD1	TRBV6-5	few	TRBJ2-7
ASRPGQTNTGELF	TRBD1	TRBV5-5	NA	TRBJ2-2
ASSRTGGQGDYGYT	TRBD1	TRBV3-1	NA	TRBJ1-2
ASSFEQGGHYEQY	NA	TRBV5-1	few	TRBJ2-7
ASSLALVWYEQY	NA	TRBV12-3/TRBV12-4	NA	TRBJ2-7
ATNNEQF	NA	TRBV7-9	NA	TRBJ2-1
ASSALGSTGGRGYT	TRBD1	TRBV5-6	NA	TRBJ1-2
AWSGVAGAY	TRBD2	TRBV30	NA	TRBJ2-7
ASSVLWVSGDYEQY	NA	TRBV9	NA	TRBJ2-7
ASTKDQSYGEQF	NA	TRBV7-9	few	TRBJ2-1
ASSQEGGVNTEAF	NA	TRBV4-1	NA	TRBJ1-1
ASSTGLARNEQF	TRBD2	TRBV6-2/TRBV6-3	NA	TRBJ2-1
ASSSPTGYEQY	NA	TRBV9	few	TRBJ2-7
ASSLGRGADTQY	NA	TRBV7-6	few	TRBJ2-3
ASSYRGQRMNTEAF	TRBD1	TRBV7-2	NA	TRBJ1-1
ASTAGQGALEQY	TRBD1	TRBV19	NA	TRBJ2-7
SVEDNRGLRYGYT	NA	TRBV29-1	few	TRBJ1-2
SALSGNGETQY	TRBD2	TRBV20-1	NA	TRBJ2-5
ASSYGHPVSGANVLT	NA	TRBV6-5	NA	TRBJ2-6
SVESATAYEQY	NA	TRBV29-1	many	TRBJ2-7
ASNQGGTDTQY	NA	TRBV19	NA	TRBJ2-3
ASSLALAGGYEQY	NA	TRBV12-3/TRBV12-4	many	TRBJ2-7
ASSRKTGPGIGHEQY	NA	TRBV4-3	NA	TRBJ2-7
ASSHRDRTNTGELF	TRBD1	TRBV12-3/TRBV12-4	few	TRBJ2-2
ASSLAATEAF	NA	TRBV12-3/TRBV12-4	few	TRBJ1-1
ASSYEPDNNQPQH	NA	TRBV6-6	NA	TRBJ1-5
ASSSGLVPRETQY	TRBD2	TRBV7-9	few	TRBJ2-5
ASSLVQGTGELF	NA	TRBV5-1	few	TRBJ2-2
ASSIAASPGTHTYEQY	NA	TRBV19	once	TRBJ2-7
SASGRDYGYT	NA	TRBV20-1	few	TRBJ1-2
ASSLGFGTANTEAF	TRBD1	TRBV7-9	NA	TRBJ1-1
ASRGELNTGELF	NA	TRBV3-1	once	TRBJ2-2
SVDGGGFVDGYT	NA	TRBV29-1	NA	TRBJ1-2
ATSDLPGSGYT	NA	TRBV24-1	NA	TRBJ1-2
ASSRIQGLAGGQETQY	TRBD2	TRBV23-1	NA	TRBJ2-5
ASSLDPGGPYEQY	TRBD2	TRBV5-1	NA	TRBJ2-7
ASSQMERASAYYNEQF	NA	TRBV4-3	few	TRBJ2-1
ASSPPGGDTSGANVLT	TRBD1	TRBV4-1	few	TRBJ2-6
AWRTGQGFSDTQY	TRBD1	TRBV30	NA	TRBJ2-3
ATGPGQSSGNEQF	NA	TRBV24-1	NA	TRBJ2-1
ASSDVGRETQY	NA	TRBV2	NA	TRBJ2-5
SVEAAPPDVGETQY	NA	TRBV29-1	few	TRBJ2-5
ASSQEGTSGYNEQF	TRBD2	TRBV4-1	NA	TRBJ2-1
ASSLNPGQGLETGELF	TRBD1	TRBV7-9	NA	TRBJ2-2
SARDPRRETNTGELF	TRBD2	TRBV20-1	once	TRBJ2-2
ASSQELRDDYGYT	NA	TRBV7-9	few	TRBJ1-2